The 6 T cell receptor beta chains below were found in one sample sequenced in a study of OX40 agonist ivuxolimab in advanced cancers. The receptor library was made with the immunoSEQ multiplex PCR assay. TCRdb limited this immuneACCESS table to in-frame rearrangements with V and J called. A share of clones is missing; checked studies link under half to unresolved V genes, and the rest is unexplained. Here the sample has tens of thousands of clones; 85% to 90% occur a single time. Around 1% of the sample lies in the top ten. Source: CD4+ or CD8+ T cells sorted from blood, taken in a trial of the OX40 agonist ivuxolimab. These receptors came from an adult with an advanced solid tumor such as melanoma, head and neck, liver or kidney cancer.

The V and J genes are TRBV2 and TRBJ1-1; the D gene is possibly TRBD1 (6 bases). V lost 2 bases and J lost 1, with 14 bases in between. Germline V lookup: CDR1 SNHLY, CDR2 FYNNEI. The CDR3 is 16 amino acids. The CDR3 DNA reads as TGTGCCAGCAGTGAATGGGGGGCAGGGAAGAACACTGAAGCTTTCTTT. This translates into CASSEWGAGKNTEAFF.

The chain employs TRBV11-2 and TRBJ2-2; D is uncertain. With 5 bases removed from V and 1 base from J, the gap between germline ends came to 8 bases. Germline CDR1 and CDR2: SGHAT and FQNNGV. The CDR3 loop spans 14 amino acids. CDR3 amino acids: CASSRPRNTGELFF. The DNA of the CDR3 is TGTGCCAGCAGCCGCCCCAGGAACACCGGGGAGCTGTTTTTT.

This rearrangement joins TRBV7-9 to TRBJ2-3, with 10 bases identical to TRBD2. CDR1 is SEHNR and CDR2 is FQNEAQ in the germline V gene (reference sequence). The CDR3 extends over 16 amino acids. V lost 1 base to trimming and J lost 0 bases; unmatched junction nucleotides: 1. CDR3 bases: TGTGCCAGCAGCTTAGGGACTAGCGGAAGCACAGATACGCAGTATTTT. Its translation is CASSLGTSGSTDTQYF.

The genes are TRBV2 and TRBJ2-7; 8 nucleotides line up with TRBD2. V was pared by 1 base and J by 4 bases, with 3 bases of the junction left unmatched. The CDR3 covers 14 residues. Germline V lookup: CDR1 SNHLY, CDR2 FYNNEI. CDR3 nucleotide sequence: TGTGCCAGCAGTGAAGGCGGGGGGCAGTACGAGCAGTACTTC. It codes for CASSEGGGQYEQYF.

This chain connects TRBV2 to TRBJ1-4; 7 bases align to TRBD1. J was trimmed by 7 bases and V by 6 bases; bases with no gene match: 8. This CDR3 has 14 residues. Germline values: CDR1 SNHLY, CDR2 FYNNEI. For the CDR3, the DNA is TGTGCCAGCAGGGTCGCAGGGGGTGGTGAAAAACTGTTTTTT. This encodes CASRVAGGGEKLFF.

The chain employs TRBV28 and TRBJ1-2, with D hard to call. Germline lookup yields CDR1 MDHEN and CDR2 SYDVKM. This CDR3 is built from 13 residues. V lost 2 bases to trimming and J lost 8 bases, with 12 bases between them. DNA for the CDR3: TGTGCCAGCAGTTTAGAGGGAGTTGGCGGCTACACCTTC. The encoded protein is CASSLEGVGGYTF.